Reported below is one T cell receptor beta chain. Antigen specificity is unknown. One entry per CDR3 protein, called by TCRdb with MiXCR from the reads. The table records around 570,000 distinct CDR3 sequences, roughly 42% of them present only once. These data are taken from a study of T cell repertoires in cytomegalovirus infection. The wider study: Both recently identified HLA-C-restricted and well-studied HLA-B-restricted CMV epitopes were used in the study. Public TCR beta signatures indicated both CMV infection and matching HLA type. Study-wide points: Clonotype analysis showed dominance of the ex vivo response by HLA-C-restricted CMV-specific TCR beta clonotypes.

The germline V gene has CDR1 DFQATT and CDR2 SNEGSKA (reference sequence). V lost 2 bases and J lost 0, with 7 bases in between. There are 13 residues in the CDR3. The rearrangement uses TRBV20-1 and TRBJ1-1; D call uncertain. This TCR was recovered from a human donor in good health (CMV status not recorded). Some clones in this sample may be carry-over from other donors' samples. The material sequenced was cultured PBMCs, taken from culture after CMV antigen stimulation. CDR3: CSARSDMNTEAFF. CDR3 coding DNA: TGCAGTGCTAGATCCGACATGAACACTGAAGCTTTCTTT.